This entry lists 27 T cell receptor beta chains sequenced from one sample in a study of blood T cell repertoires in COVID-19 (dated by TCRdb to 2018 to 2021). Library method: the immunoSEQ multiplex PCR assay. TCRdb took over this immuneACCESS table, retaining in-frame rearrangements with V and J assigned. Such tables are incomplete; in checked studies, under half of the missing clones stem from an unresolved V gene, and the remainder is unexplained. This sample gives about 200,000 clones in total; about 94% of them show up just once. The ten biggest clones cover about 0.8% of the sample. Sequencing was done on a sample of peripheral blood. The receptor source for this set is a man between 60 and 75 years old with COVID-19, enrolled during active disease.

This clone appeared a few times. V is TRBV27 and J is TRBJ2-7; D is undetermined. V dropped 5 bases and J dropped 0 bases, with 11 bases sitting between them. The CDR3 has 14 residues. From germline, CDR1 is MNHEY and CDR2 SMNVEV (reference sequence). The CDR3 loop reads CASSQSRSSYEQYF. DNA for the CDR3: TGTGCCAGCAGTCAATCGAGGAGCTCCTACGAGCAGTACTTC.

DNA of the CDR3: TGTGCCAGCAGCCCCGGCAGGAACCTTAACTATGGCTACACCTTC. It yields the protein CASSPGRNLNYGYTF. This chain links TRBV11-2 with TRBJ1-2; D ambiguous. This CDR3 is built from 15 residues. The germline V gene encodes CDR1 SGHAT and CDR2 FQNNGV. V was cut by 5 bases and J by 1 base, with 14 bases left in between.

V and J are TRBV7-3 and TRBJ2-1; tentative D call: TRBD2 (5 bases). The CDR3 spans 15 residues. Germline CDR1 SGHTA, CDR2 FQGTGA. V gave up 2 bases and J gave up 7 bases, with 15 bases separating them. The CDR3 DNA reads as TGTGCCAGCAGCTTAGGCGGGTCCCTGGGGAATGAGCAGTTCTTC. This gives the protein CASSLGGSLGNEQFF.

The V and J genes are TRBV7-2 and TRBJ2-5; D uncertain. Trimming pared 4 bases from V and 1 base from J, leaving 10 bases between. The CDR3 is 14 amino acids. CDR1 is SGHTA and CDR2 is FQGNSA in the germline V gene. The CDR3 is CASSSQVGQETQYF. The CDR3 region has the DNA TGTGCCAGCAGCTCCCAGGTGGGCCAAGAGACCCAGTACTTC.

Remarks on this clone: The identical CDR3 is also encoded by other nucleotide sequences in the sample. The J gene is TRBJ1-1, the V gene TRBV30; D might be TRBD1 (6 bases). Germline CDR1 is GTSNPN and CDR2 is SVGIG (reference sequence). The V gene lost 2 bases and the J gene lost 1 base, with 11 bases spanning the gap. The CDR3 consists of 14 residues. This CDR3 is CAWSTGTRNTEAFF. DNA for the CDR3: TGTGCCTGGAGTACTGGGACAAGGAACACTGAAGCTTTCTTT.

This chain joins TRBV5-1 and TRBJ1-4, with 10 bases matching TRBD1. CDR3 length: 15 amino acids. V gave up 0 bases and J gave up 7 bases; unmatched junction bases: 3. Germline V gene data show CDR1 as SGHRS and CDR2 as YFSETQ. The CDR3 sequence is CASSLGTGGTEKLFF. The CDR3, as DNA: TGCGCCAGCAGCTTGGGGACAGGGGGTACTGAAAAACTGTTTTTT.

The V gene is TRBV3-1 (or the pseudogene TRBV3-2), the J gene TRBJ1-4; perhaps TRBD1 as D (6 bases). Trimming removed 4 bases at V and 0 bases at J, with 15 bases between. Germline V gene sequence: CDR1 LGHDT, CDR2 YNNKEL (reference sequence). The CDR3 length is 17 residues. CDR3 sequence: CASSLTTGYTTNEKLFF. Written as DNA, the CDR3 is TGTGCCAGCAGCCTAACAACAGGGTACACAACTAATGAAAAACTGTTTTTT.

The chain uses TRBV24-1 and TRBJ2-1, with D maybe TRBD1 (5 bases). Between the trimmed V and J ends, which lost 5 bases and 0 bases, there was a span of 22 bases. CDR3 length: 19 amino acids. CDR1 KGHDR and CDR2 SFDVKD come from the germline V gene. The CDR3 region has the DNA TGTGCCACCAGTGCACGGTCGATGGGGCTCTCCAGCTCCTACAATGAGCAGTTCTTC. It yields the protein CATSARSMGLSSSYNEQFF.

The V call is TRBV19, the J call TRBJ1-4, with a possible D match to TRBD1 (5 bases). Trimming took off 8 bases at V and 7 bases at J, with 23 bases between the two ends. The germline CDR1 and CDR2 sequences are LNHDA and SQIVND (reference sequence). The length of the CDR3 is 16 residues. The CDR3 reads CASYPQAGVLGEKLFF. The CDR3 DNA sequence: TGTGCCAGTTACCCCCAAGCGGGGGTCTTGGGTGAAAAACTGTTTTTT.

The rearrangement uses TRBV3-1 (or the pseudogene TRBV3-2) and TRBJ2-3; no clear D gene. Germline assignment: CDR1 LGHDT and CDR2 YNNKEL (reference sequence). This CDR3 has 16 amino acids. Trimming stripped 0 bases from V and 1 base from J, with 11 bases between. The CDR3 DNA is TGTGCCAGCAGCCAAGATAGGTTTCGGGGCACAGATACGCAGTATTTT. This codes for CASSQDRFRGTDTQYF.

The gene calls are TRBV7-3 and TRBJ2-6; TRBD1 agrees at 7 bases. The CDR3 extends over 15 amino acids. The germline V gene has CDR1 SGHTA and CDR2 FQGTGA. After removal of 5 bases from V and 9 bases from J, the junction contained 10 bases not matched to a gene. Written as DNA, the CDR3 is TGTGCCAGCAGCCCAGCCCGACAGGGTCTCAACGTCCTGACTTTC. It translates to CASSPARQGLNVLTF. Supplemented by reference TRBV7-3 and TRBJ2-6, the full variable domain reads GAGVSQTPSNKVTEKGKYVELRCDPISGHTALYWYRQSLGQGPEFLIYFQGTGAADDSGLPNDRFFAVRPEGSVSTLKIQRTERGDSAVYLCASSPARQGLNVLTFGAGSRLTVL.

The DNA of the CDR3 is TGTGCCATCAGTGAGTCAATGGCAGGGACTGATCAAGAGACCCAGTACTTC. Translating gives CAISESMAGTDQETQYF. V and J are TRBV10-3 and TRBJ2-5; maybe TRBD2 (6 bases). The germline V gene encodes CDR1 ENHRY and CDR2 SYGVKD. The V end lost 0 bases, the J end lost 2 bases, and 16 bases lay between the germline ends. The CDR3 covers 17 residues.

The gene calls are TRBV18 and TRBJ2-7, with TRBD1 matching 12 bases. Germline lookup yields CDR1 KGHSH and CDR2 LQKENI. V was clipped by 2 bases and J by 3 bases; unmatched bases: 5. The CDR3 covers 16 residues. CDR3 nucleotide sequence: TGTGCCAGCTCACCAGCCGGGACAGGGGGCTTCTACGAGCAGTACTTC. This encodes CASSPAGTGGFYEQYF.

The rearrangement links TRBV30 to TRBJ1-5; D may be TRBD1 (6 bases). Germline V gives CDR1 GTSNPN, CDR2 SVGIG (reference sequence). Trimming left V 2 bases short and J 5 bases short, with 10 bases between. The CDR3 totals 13 residues. CDR3 sequence: CAWSRTVDQPQHF. The CDR3 DNA follows: TGTGCCTGGAGTAGGACAGTGGATCAGCCCCAGCATTTT. The whole variable domain, filled in from reference TRBV30 and TRBJ1-5, reads SQTIHQWPATLVQPVGSPLSLECTVEGTSNPNLYWYRQAAGRGLQLLFYSVGIGQISSEVPQNLSASRPQDRQFILSSKKLLLSDSGFYLCAWSRTVDQPQHFGDGTRLSIL.

J is TRBJ1-2 and V is TRBV6-6, with D perhaps matching TRBD1 (6 bases). V was pared by 2 bases and J by 8 bases, with 9 bases between. CDR1 is MNHNY, CDR2 SVGAGI, per germline (reference sequence). This CDR3 is built from 12 residues. CDR3 DNA: TGTGCCAGCAGTTACCCACAGGGCGGCTACACCTTC. Protein sequence: CASSYPQGGYTF.

The J gene is TRBJ1-2, the V gene TRBV4-1, with TRBD1 as a possible D gene (5 bases). The CDR3 runs to 13 residues. Trimming shortened V by 0 bases and J by 5 bases, and 7 bases separated the two germline ends. Germline lookup yields CDR1 MGHRA and CDR2 YSYEKL. The chain's CDR3 is CASSQDRGYGYTF. The CDR3, as DNA: TGCGCCAGCAGCCAAGATCGGGGGTATGGCTACACCTTC.

V is TRBV3-1 (or the pseudogene TRBV3-2) and J is TRBJ1-2, with D maybe TRBD1 (5 bases). Trimming removed 0 bases at V and 7 bases at J, with 12 bases between. This CDR3 is built from 14 residues. CDR1 LGHDT and CDR2 YNNKEL come from the germline V gene (reference sequence). The CDR3 spells CASSQDGGGGGYTF. CDR3 coding DNA: TGTGCCAGCAGCCAAGACGGGGGAGGTGGTGGCTACACCTTC.

In its sample, this clone was seen a few times. The chain's CDR3 is CASSIGRQGLYEQYF. The CDR3 DNA reads TGTGCCAGTAGTATAGGCCGACAGGGGCTCTACGAGCAGTACTTC. J is TRBJ2-7 and V is TRBV19; TRBD1 matches 8 bases. Germline-derived CDR1 and CDR2 are LNHDA and SQIVND (reference sequence). J gave up 3 bases and V 1 base, and 5 bases lay outside the gene matches. This CDR3 is built from 15 residues.

J is TRBJ2-5 and V is TRBV28; D might be TRBD1 (6 bases). Germline CDR1 is MDHEN and CDR2 is SYDVKM. The CDR3 runs 14 residues. V dropped 7 bases and J dropped 3 bases, with 15 bases sitting between them. The CDR3 nucleotides are TGTGCCAGCAATATACAGGGAGCCGAAGAGACCCAGTACTTC. Translation gives CASNIQGAEETQYF. Full variable domain (missing parts from reference TRBV28 and TRBJ2-5): DVKVTQSSRYLVKRTGEKVFLECVQDMDHENMFWYRQDPGLGLRLIYFSYDVKMKEKGDIPEGYSVSREKKERFSLILESASTNQTSMYLCASNIQGAEETQYFGPGTRLLVL.

The chain uses TRBV7-2 and TRBJ2-3; D remains ambiguous. CDR1 SGHTA and CDR2 FQGNSA come from the germline V gene. Trimming removed 5 bases from V and 2 bases from J, with 11 bases in between. The CDR3 extends over 14 amino acids. CDR3 nucleotide sequence: TGTGCCAGCAGCGGGCTGGGTTTCACAGATACGCAGTATTTT. Translating gives CASSGLGFTDTQYF.

The J gene is TRBJ1-3, the V gene TRBV18; 7 positions match TRBD1. The V segment lost 3 bases and the J segment 4 bases; nucleotides outside the gene matches: 6. CDR3 length: 15 residues. CDR1 is KGHSH and CDR2 is LQKENI in the germline V gene. The CDR3 protein is CASSPSGTAGNTIYF. Written as DNA, the CDR3 is TGTGCCAGCTCACCCTCCGGGACAGCCGGAAACACCATATATTTT. Drawing the rest from reference TRBV18 and TRBJ1-3, the complete variable domain is NAGVMQNPRHLVRRRGQEARLRCSPMKGHSHVYWYRQLPEEGLKFMVYLQKENIIDESGMPKERFSAEFPKEGPSILRIQQVVRGDSAAYFCASSPSGTAGNTIYFGEGSWLTVV.

This clone was observed a single time. The genes are TRBV5-8 and TRBJ1-2, with 8 bases identical to TRBD1. Germline V lookup: CDR1 SGHTS, CDR2 YDEGEE. The CDR3 has 13 amino acids. The ends lost 6 bases at V and 8 bases at J; junction bases unmatched: 9. The CDR3 protein is CASILQGAGGYTF. DNA for the CDR3: TGTGCCAGCATCCTGCAGGGGGCCGGGGGCTACACCTTC.

The rearrangement uses TRBV3-1 (or the pseudogene TRBV3-2) and TRBJ2-7, with TRBD2 matching 8 bases. Germline CDR1 reads LGHDT; CDR2 reads YNNKEL (reference sequence). The CDR3 totals 14 residues. V lost 4 bases and J lost 7; bases outside the gene matches: 9. The CDR3 DNA reads as TGTGCCAGCAGCCCCGGACTAGCTTCGGGTGAGCAGTACTTC. Amino acids: CASSPGLASGEQYF.

CDR3 protein: CASSQGGRIITDTQYF. The CDR3 DNA reads TGTGCCAGCAGCCAAGGAGGGCGAATCATCACAGATACGCAGTATTTT. The chain uses TRBV4-2 and TRBJ2-3; TRBD2 is a possible D gene (5 bases). This CDR3 contains 16 residues. Deletions cut 1 base from V and 2 bases from J, with 13 bases between. The germline gives CDR1 LGHNA, CDR2 YNFKEQ.

J is TRBJ2-7 and V is TRBV13; 10 nucleotides align to TRBD1. Unmatched junction bases numbered 8, after V lost 4 bases and J lost 2 bases. This CDR3 has 16 amino acids. Per the germline V gene, CDR1 is PRHDT and CDR2 is FYEKMQ (reference sequence). CDR3 DNA: TGTGCCAGCAGCTCTCATACCGGGACAGGGGCCTACGAGCAGTACTTC. Its translation: CASSSHTGTGAYEQYF. The entire variable domain, with the rest obtained from reference TRBV13 and TRBJ2-7, is as follows: AAGVIQSPRHLIKEKRETATLKCYPIPRHDTVYWYQQGPGQDPQFLISFYEKMQSDKGSIPDRFSAQQFSDYHSELNMSSLELGDSALYFCASSSHTGTGAYEQYFGPGTRLTVT.

The rearrangement uses TRBV3-1 (or the pseudogene TRBV3-2) and TRBJ1-6; TRBD1 might be the D (6 bases). V was cut by 1 base and J by 9 bases, with 7 bases left in between. Germline assignment: CDR1 LGHDT and CDR2 YNNKEL (reference sequence). The CDR3 runs to 13 residues. The CDR3 sequence: CASSQGTASPLHF. DNA for the CDR3: TGTGCCAGCAGCCAAGGGACAGCTTCACCCCTCCACTTT.

J is TRBJ1-1 and V is TRBV2; TRBD1 might be the D (5 bases). Trimming cost V 5 bases and J 4 bases, with 11 bases left between them. The CDR3 is made up of 13 amino acids. Germline V CDR1 and CDR2: SNHLY, FYNNEI. CDR3 nucleotides: TGTGCCAGCAGTATAACCGGGGGCACTGAAGCTTTCTTT. Its translation is CASSITGGTEAFF.